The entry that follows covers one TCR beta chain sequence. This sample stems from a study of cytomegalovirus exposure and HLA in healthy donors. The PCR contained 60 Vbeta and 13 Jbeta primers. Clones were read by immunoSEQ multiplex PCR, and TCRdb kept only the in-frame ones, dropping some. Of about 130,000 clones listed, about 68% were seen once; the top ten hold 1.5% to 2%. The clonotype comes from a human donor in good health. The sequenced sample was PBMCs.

CDR3 coding DNA: TGCAGTGCCCAAGGAGGCGGCGAGCAGTTCTTC. Translating gives CSAQGGGEQFF. This chain joins TRBV20-1 and TRBJ2-7, with D possibly TRBD2 on 5 matching bases. The J call could be wrong; TRBJ2-1 is a better fit for the DNA end. The CDR3 sequence is 11 residues long. CDR1 and CDR2 from the germline V gene are DFQATT and SNEGSKA (reference sequence).